This TCR beta chain was recovered during a study of CD8 T cells in Susac syndrome. Whole-study findings and limits: In its TCR sequencing and HLA analysis, the study acknowledged that the number of individuals was relatively small.

A quantity of about 0.5 to 1 ug RNA underwent reverse transcription using random hexamers. Amplification of TCR beta CDR3 by immunoSEQ multiplex PCR spanned 54 Vbeta and 13 Jbeta. From the immunoSEQ multiplex PCR reads, TCRdb called clonotypes with MiXCR, one entry per CDR3 protein. The table lists roughly 120,000 distinct CDR3 sequences, approximately 93% of them singletons. In regard to this clonotype: No antigen is known for it.

V was trimmed by 3 bases and J by 0 bases, leaving 12 bases between them. The CDR3 consists of 15 residues. Germline assignment: CDR1 LGHDT and CDR2 YNNKEL (reference sequence). The chain recombines TRBV3-1 with TRBJ2-7, with D unresolved. This sequence was found in a human donor with multiple sclerosis. Sequenced material: CD4+ T cells from PBMCs. Here the CDR3 DNA reads TGTGCCAGCAGCCAGGGCTCCTCATACTCCTACGAGCAGTACTTC. This gives the protein CASSQGSSYSYEQYF.